The 23 T cell receptor beta chains reported below all come from one sample, sequenced in a study of response to subunit inactivated influenza vaccine. TCRdb analysed the RT-PCR reads with MiXCR anew, one entry per CDR3 protein. The profile shows under 850,000 distinct CDR3 sequences, around 18% of them singletons. Sequenced material: PBMCs from blood, taken 5 days after vaccination. These TCRs come from a man aged 50 to 60 who received an inactivated influenza vaccine.

This clonotype has just a few counts. This chain joins TRBV2 and TRBJ1-6, with 9 bases fitting TRBD1. The trim removed 7 bases at V and 6 bases at J, leaving 7 bases unmatched. The length of the CDR3 is 15 residues. Germline loops: CDR1 SNHLY, CDR2 FYNNEI. CDR3 in amino acids: CASTTLGQGNSPLHF. CDR3 DNA sequence: TGTGCCAGCACCACATTGGGACAGGGTAATTCACCCCTCCACTTT.

V is TRBV5-5 and J is TRBJ1-6; D gene unclear. CDR3 length: 15 residues. The germline gives CDR1 SGHKS, CDR2 YYEKEE (reference sequence). V gave up 2 bases and J gave up 9 bases, with 15 bases separating them. The CDR3 coding sequence is TGTGCCAGCAGCTTCCTAGCCCGCGAAGTTTCACCCCTCCACTTT. This sequence encodes CASSFLAREVSPLHF.

This chain uses TRBV6-5 with TRBJ2-3; D may be TRBD1 (5 bases). This CDR3 spans 17 amino acids. Germline-derived CDR1 and CDR2 are MNHEY and SVGAGI. The V and J ends lost 0 bases and 1 base respectively, with 14 bases between them. The CDR3 DNA is TGTGCCAGCAGTTACTCGAAGCGAGACAGTGGCACAGATACGCAGTATTTT. Translation gives CASSYSKRDSGTDTQYF.

The chain carries TRBV6-1 and TRBJ2-5; 7 bases match TRBD1. Trimming took 7 bases from V and 2 from J; bases not matched to a gene: 13. Germline V gene sequence: CDR1 MNHNS, CDR2 SASEGT. The CDR3 totals 16 residues. The CDR3 DNA is TGTGCCAGCACCTTCACGAAAACAGGGGTTCAAGAGACCCAGTACTTC. This encodes CASTFTKTGVQETQYF.

The CDR3 region is CASSLVGPPDTQYF. CDR3 DNA: TGTGCCAGCAGCTTGGTGGGGCCCCCAGATACGCAGTATTTT. The chain uses TRBV5-6 and TRBJ2-3, with D tentatively TRBD1 (5 bases). Germline-derived CDR1 and CDR2 are SGHDT and YYEEEE. The CDR3 contains 14 residues. Deletions cut 0 bases from V and 4 bases from J, with 9 bases between. Supplemented by reference TRBV5-6 and TRBJ2-3, the full variable domain reads DAGVTQSPTHLIKTRGQQVTLRCSPKSGHDTVSWYQQALGQGPQFIFQYYEEEERQRGNFPDRFSGHQFPNYSSELNVNALLLGDSALYLCASSLVGPPDTQYFGPGTRLTVL.

This clonotype was observed a few times. The rearrangement joins TRBV5-6 to TRBJ2-7; D gene ambiguous. The CDR3 is 13 amino acids. Trimming left V 1 base short and J 6 bases short, with 11 bases between. The germline V gene encodes CDR1 SGHDT and CDR2 YYEEEE. The CDR3 spells CASSLWGFSEQYF. The CDR3 DNA is TGTGCCAGCAGCTTGTGGGGTTTTAGCGAGCAGTACTTC.

The chain has TRBV2 and TRBJ1-5, with D perhaps matching TRBD1 (6 bases). The CDR3 spans 11 residues. CDR1 is SNHLY and CDR2 is FYNNEI in the germline V gene. Trimming removed 6 bases at V and 10 bases at J, with 10 bases between. The CDR3 here is CASRVGGPQHF. The CDR3 coding sequence is TGTGCCAGCAGGGTGGGGGGCCCCCAGCATTTT.

This clonotype was counted ten times or more. The chain combines TRBV6-5 with TRBJ1-1; D possibly corresponds to TRBD1 (5 bases). Germline V gene lookup returns CDR1 MNHEY and CDR2 SVGAGI. The CDR3 totals 16 residues. Trimming shortened V by 5 bases and J by 3 bases, and 19 bases separated the two germline ends. The CDR3 DNA is TGTGCCAGCAGTCACCTGGGGGGGAGGGCGGACACTGAAGCTTTCTTT. Protein sequence: CASSHLGGRADTEAFF.

This clonotype showed up many times. This chain connects TRBV7-9 to TRBJ1-5; D perhaps matches TRBD1 (5 bases). CDR3 length: 13 amino acids. CDR1 and CDR2 from the germline V gene are SEHNR and FQNEAQ (reference sequence). V lost 4 bases to trimming and J lost 11 bases, with 15 bases between them. DNA of the CDR3: TGTGCCAGCAGCTCACGGACGGACAAGACCCAGCATTTT. Protein: CASSSRTDKTQHF.

J is TRBJ2-3 and V is TRBV27, with 9 bases lining up with TRBD2. From germline, CDR1 is MNHEY and CDR2 SMNVEV (reference sequence). Losses at the gene ends were 4 bases for V and 0 bases for J; bases not matched to a gene: 5. CDR3 length: 16 residues. The CDR3 coding sequence is TGTGCCAGCAGTTCGCAGCGGGGGGCTAGCACAGATACGCAGTATTTT. Its protein is CASSSQRGASTDTQYF.

The table lists this clonotype with many counts. The V gene is TRBV20-1, the J gene TRBJ2-5; D unresolved. The CDR3 runs to 13 residues. Germline V gene data show CDR1 as DFQATT and CDR2 as SNEGSKA (reference sequence). The V and J ends lost 3 bases and 2 bases respectively, with 10 bases between them. The CDR3 nucleotides read TGCAGTGCTAGCTGGTCACGACAAGAGACCCAGTACTTC. Its protein is CSASWSRQETQYF.

The sample holds a few counts of this clonotype. The chain joins TRBV3-1 to TRBJ2-7; D is perhaps TRBD1 or TRBD2 (5 bases each). Germline-derived CDR1 and CDR2 are LGHDT and YNNKEL (reference sequence). This CDR3 spans 13 amino acids. Trimming stripped 8 bases from V and 3 bases from J, with 14 bases between. The CDR3 sequence is CASEDNRGYEQYF. In nucleotides, the CDR3 is TGTGCCAGCGAGGACAATCGGGGCTACGAGCAGTACTTC.

The gene calls are TRBV2 and TRBJ2-3; TRBD2 agrees at 8 bases. Trimming took 4 bases from V and 4 from J; bases not matched to a gene: 16. CDR3 length: 18 amino acids. The germline V gene has CDR1 SNHLY and CDR2 FYNNEI. The DNA for the CDR3 is TGTGCCAGCAGTGTACGGGGGGGAACCGTTTCCACACCAGATACGCAGTATTTT. Its protein is CASSVRGGTVSTPDTQYF. Variable domain in full (rest from reference TRBV2 and TRBJ2-3): EPEVTQTPSHQVTQMGQEVILRCVPISNHLYFYWYRQILGQKVEFLVSFYNNEISEKSEIFDDQFSVERPDGSNFTLKIRSTKLEDSAMYFCASSVRGGTVSTPDTQYFGPGTRLTVL.

This clonotype was detected a few times. V usage is TRBV7-2 and J usage is TRBJ1-4, with D perhaps TRBD1 (6 bases). The CDR3 has 17 amino acids. The germline V and J ends were trimmed by 0 bases and 4 bases, with 15 bases remaining between them. Per the germline V gene, CDR1 is SGHTA and CDR2 is FQGNSA. The CDR3 nucleotides are TGTGCCAGCAGCTTAGCGAACAGGGCACGAGATAATGAAAAACTGTTTTTT. It codes for CASSLANRARDNEKLFF.

This clonotype has only a few counts. The J gene is TRBJ2-1, the V gene TRBV20-1, with 10 bases that match TRBD2. V was pared by 6 bases and J by 9 bases, with 8 bases of the junction left unmatched. CDR1 and CDR2 (germline): DFQATT, SNEGSKA (reference sequence). This CDR3 is 13 amino acids long. This CDR3 is CSAKKAGGPEQFF. DNA of the CDR3: TGCAGTGCCAAAAAAGCGGGAGGGCCTGAGCAGTTCTTC.

This clonotype was observed at least ten times. The CDR3 sequence is CASSQDSGLNSPLHF. CDR3 nucleotide sequence: TGCGCCAGCAGCCAAGATAGCGGGCTAAATTCACCCCTCCACTTT. The chain joins TRBV4-3 to TRBJ1-6; D not resolved. The V end lost 0 bases, the J end lost 7 bases, and 10 bases lay between the germline ends. In germline, CDR1 is LGHNA, CDR2 YSLEER. The CDR3 is 15 residues long.

This clonotype was seen more than once but under ten times. The rearrangement links TRBV7-2 to TRBJ2-7, with D perhaps matching TRBD2 (5 bases). V lost 5 bases and J 12 bases, leaving 23 bases between the germline ends. The CDR3 sequence is 14 residues long. Germline CDR1 and CDR2: SGHTA and FQGNSA. CDR3 protein: CASSLSSNSVAAYF. The DNA for the CDR3 is TGTGCCAGCAGCCTCTCCTCCAATAGCGTGGCGGCGTACTTC.

This rearrangement joins TRBV7-2 to TRBJ2-5; 7 nucleotides agree with TRBD2. Per the germline V gene, CDR1 is SGHTA and CDR2 is FQGNSA. The trim removed 3 bases at V and 5 bases at J, leaving 6 bases unmatched. The CDR3 sequence is 14 residues long. CDR3 coding DNA: TGTGCCAGCAGCTTGCAAGTGGGAGGGGAGACCCAGTACTTC. Translating gives CASSLQVGGETQYF.

The chain couples TRBV4-2 to TRBJ2-1; 14 bases fit TRBD2. Trimming took 2 bases from V and 9 from J; bases not matched to a gene: 12. CDR1 and CDR2 (germline): LGHNA, YNFKEQ. The length of the CDR3 is 18 residues. The CDR3 loop is CASSQRGPGLAGDGEQFF. The CDR3 coding sequence is TGTGCCAGCAGCCAACGGGGACCGGGACTAGCGGGGGATGGTGAGCAGTTCTTC.

This clonotype appeared a single time. The J gene is TRBJ2-2, the V gene TRBV20-1; 8 bases match TRBD2. J gave up 4 bases and V 6 bases, and 7 bases lay outside the gene matches. This CDR3 is 14 amino acids long. Germline CDR1 reads DFQATT; CDR2 reads SNEGSKA (reference sequence). CDR3 protein: CSAKTSAGTGELFF. CDR3 DNA: TGCAGTGCCAAGACTAGCGCGGGCACCGGGGAGCTGTTTTTT.

This clonotype was seen a handful of times. V usage is TRBV7-6 and J usage is TRBJ2-2; D not resolved. This CDR3 contains 13 residues. Trimming cost V 7 bases and J 4 bases, with 10 bases left between them. The germline V gene encodes CDR1 SGHVS and CDR2 FNYEAQ. The CDR3 sequence is CASKKASTGELFF. In nucleotides, the CDR3 is TGTGCCAGCAAAAAGGCCAGCACCGGGGAGCTGTTTTTT.

The chain has TRBV4-1 and TRBJ2-2, with TRBD2 identical over 11 bases. The CDR3 is 16 amino acids. CDR1 and CDR2 (germline): MGHRA, YSYEKL. The ends lost 5 bases at V and 5 bases at J; junction bases unmatched: 7. CDR3 amino acids: CASSAGLAAITGELFF. The CDR3 DNA reads as TGCGCCAGCAGCGCGGGACTAGCGGCGATTACCGGGGAGCTGTTTTTT.

This clonotype was observed a few times. The chain is built from TRBV20-1 and TRBJ2-7; TRBD1 matches at 10 bases. CDR3 length: 15 residues. V lost 1 base to trimming and J lost 0 bases; unmatched junction nucleotides: 3. Germline V gives CDR1 DFQATT, CDR2 SNEGSKA (reference sequence). DNA of the CDR3: TGCAGTGCTAGAGCCGGGACAGGGGTCTCCTACGAGCAGTACTTC. This gives the protein CSARAGTGVSYEQYF.